The source of this T cell receptor (beta chain) is a study of CD8+CD57+ T cells in acquired aplastic anemia. Study at large: The sorted CD4+ and CD8+ cells yielded an average approximately 3.2 ug of DNA.

Genomic DNA provided the template from which TCR beta VDJ and CDR3 profiles were obtained. TCRdb processed the reads anew with MiXCR; each CDR3 protein has one entry. The sample records 150,000 to 200,000 distinct CDR3 sequences, 63% being singletons. CDR1 is SGHRS, CDR2 YFSETQ, per germline. CDR3 length: 15 residues. Trimming took 7 bases from V and 0 from J; bases not matched to a gene: 7. Findings of the study overall: Patients were compared with controls for CD8+ Simpson's diversity, and no significant difference emerged.

This clonotype was counted between two and nine times. Antigen: not known. The V gene is TRBV5-1, the J gene TRBJ2-7; 10 bases map to TRBD1. This receptor was obtained from a human donor in good health. The material sequenced was sorted CD4+, CD8+, or CD8+CD57+ T cells (not recorded which) from PBMCs. The CDR3 DNA reads TGCGCCAGCCAACTGGGACAGGGGTTCTCCTACGAGCAGTACTTC. It is translated as CASQLGQGFSYEQYF.